This paragraph reports one T cell receptor beta chain. The source of the sample is a study of blood T cell repertoires in COVID-19. Looking at the study overall: Samples taken during acute and convalescent COVID-19 were collected in the United States, Italy and Spain. In each case, the material was cDNA or gDNA derived from T cells, B-cell-depleted T cells, or PBMCs.

V dropped 0 bases and J dropped 4; count of bases not matched to a gene: 8. Germline V CDR1 and CDR2: LGHNA, YNFKEQ. This CDR3 comprises 17 residues. In the source study's methods: Cell counts per sample came from amplifying reference gene primers. Data came from immunoSEQ multiplex PCR; TCRdb stores just in-frame clones and leaves some out. The V and J calls and clone size come from that table; D and trimming were worked out from the DNA. The top ten hold 1.1% to 1.5% of the sample, which has 70,000 or so clones, approximately 90% seen once. V is TRBV4-2 and J is TRBJ2-7, with 11 bases lining up with TRBD2. The source is a human donor in a cohort sampled during active COVID-19. The sample taken for sequencing was peripheral blood. CDR3 DNA: TGTGCCAGCAGCCAAGAGATAGCGGGAGGGGGGAAATACGAGCAGTACTTC. This encodes CASSQEIAGGGKYEQYF.